These T cell receptor beta chains were read from a single sample in a study of CD8 T cells in Susac syndrome. TCRdb re-called the immunoSEQ multiplex PCR reads through MiXCR, storing one row per CDR3 protein. Among 200,000 or so distinct CDR3 sequences listed, 90% to 95% were seen once. Sequenced sample: CD4+ T cells from PBMCs. The receptor source for this set is a human donor with multiple sclerosis. CDR3s include the opening cysteine and the closing phenylalanine or tryptophan. A D gene is named only where the DNA matches it firmly. Rows give clone size only sometimes, using once, few, many, or a class for an expanded clone.

j_call v_call d_call clone_size cdr3_nt cdr3_aa
TRBJ1-5 TRBV6-6 - - TGTGCCAGCAGTTACGCGGGGATTAGCAATCAGCCCCAGCATTTT CASSYAGISNQPQHF
TRBJ1-1 TRBV30 - - TGTGCCTGGAGTGAAATTATGAACACTGAAGCTTTCTTT CAWSEIMNTEAFF
TRBJ1-6 TRBV11-1 - - TGTGCCAGCACCGACCTCGGATCACCCCTCCACTTT CASTDLGSPLHF
TRBJ2-1 TRBV15 TRBD1 - TGTGCCACCAGCGGACACAGGGGGCAAGGTGGCAATGAGCAGTTCTTC CATSGHRGQGGNEQFF
TRBJ2-5 TRBV20-1 - - TGCAGTGCTACTGGACAGCTCCAAGAGACCCAGTACTTC CSATGQLQETQYF
TRBJ2-5 TRBV7-2 - - TGTGCCAGCAGCTTTGTTTCTGGGTCGGAAGAGACCCAGTACTTC CASSFVSGSEETQYF
TRBJ2-1 TRBV24-1 - - TGTGCCACCAGTGATTGGGGACGGGGTGAGCAGTTCTTC CATSDWGRGEQFF
TRBJ2-5 TRBV15 TRBD2 - TGTGCCACCAGCAGAGCCCCGGGACTAGAGATAGAGACCCAGTACTTC CATSRAPGLEIETQYF
TRBJ2-3 TRBV10-3 TRBD2 - TGTGCCATCAGTGACGGACTAGCGGGATTCACAGATACGCAGTATTTT CAISDGLAGFTDTQYF
TRBJ2-5 TRBV15 - - TGTGCCACCAGCAGGATGGACAGAGACTACCAAGAGACCCAGTACTTC CATSRMDRDYQETQYF
TRBJ2-1 TRBV15 - - TGTGCCACCAGCAGCGAGACCGCCCTAAGGGGTGAGCAGTTCTTC CATSSETALRGEQFF
TRBJ2-7 TRBV29-1 - - TGCAGCGTTGATGGTTGGGGGAAGAGCTACGAGCAGTACTTC CSVDGWGKSYEQYF
TRBJ1-5 TRBV30 - - TGTGCCTGGAGTGTCAGTTTGAATCAGCCCCAGCATTTT CAWSVSLNQPQHF
TRBJ2-5 TRBV20-1 - - TGCAGTGCTAGAGATCACCGGGGGACAGAGACCCAGTACTTC CSARDHRGTETQYF
TRBJ2-1 TRBV20-1 - - TGCAGTGCTAGAGACCTCAGGGGTATGGGTTCCTACAATGAGCAGTTCTTC CSARDLRGMGSYNEQFF
TRBJ1-2 TRBV9 TRBD1 - TGTGCCAGCAGCTCCCGGGACAGGGGAGGCTATGGCTACACCTTC CASSSRDRGGYGYTF
TRBJ2-7 TRBV20-1 - once TGCAGTGCTTCCGGGACAAACACCTACGAGCAGTACTTC CSASGTNTYEQYF
TRBJ2-2 TRBV9 TRBD1 - TGTGCCAGCAGCGTAGCTTTGGGTGACAGGGCCGGGGAGCTGTTTTTT CASSVALGDRAGELFF
TRBJ2-1 TRBV20-1 TRBD1 - TGCGGGACAGGGCTGGGAGTCGATGAGCAGTTCTTC CGTGLGVDEQFF
TRBJ2-5 TRBV2 - - TGTGCCAGCACGAGGCAACGGGAGACCCAGTACTTC CASTRQRETQYF
TRBJ2-3 TRBV29-1 - - TGCAGCGCCAACATCCGGACGACCGATACGCAGTATTTT CSANIRTTDTQYF
TRBJ1-1 TRBV7-2 - - TGTGCCAGCAGCCCCGTACTGGTTGCGGGCACTGAAGCTTTCTTT CASSPVLVAGTEAFF
TRBJ1-5 TRBV20-1 TRBD1 - TGCAGTGCTGAGTATTACGGGACAGGGAATCAGCCCCAGCATTTT CSAEYYGTGNQPQHF
TRBJ1-5 TRBV20-1 - - TGCAGTGCTAGAGGACACGACAATCAGCCCCAGCATTTT CSARGHDNQPQHF
TRBJ2-1 TRBV2 TRBD2 - TGTGCCAGCACTTTGGGACTAGCAGACAACAATGAGCAGTTCTTC CASTLGLADNNEQFF
TRBJ2-7 TRBV25-1 - - TGTGCCAGCAGTTACAGGACCGGCTACGAGCAGTACTTC CASSYRTGYEQYF
TRBJ2-3 TRBV30 - - TGTGCCTGGAGTTTGGGCAGGAGCACAGATACGCAGTATTTT CAWSLGRSTDTQYF
TRBJ2-5 TRBV7-9 - - TGTGCCAGCAGCGTGACTAGATCTGAAGAGACCCAGTACTTC CASSVTRSEETQYF
TRBJ2-5 TRBV25-1 - - TGTGCCAGCGGGGGCGGAGAGACCCAGTACTTC CASGGGETQYF
TRBJ1-5 TRBV6-5 - - TGTGCCAGCAGTTACCGCTGGGGAGGGAGTAGCAATCAGCCCCAGCATTTT CASSYRWGGSSNQPQHF
TRBJ1-2 TRBV27 - - TGTGCCAGCAGGGGTTGGGGGGTACACTATGGCTACACCTTC CASRGWGVHYGYTF
TRBJ1-2 TRBV12-3/TRBV12-4 - - TGTGCCAGCAGTTTAGCGCGGGTCGGCTACACCTTC CASSLARVGYTF
TRBJ1-1 TRBV6-5 - - TGTGCCAGCAGTTACTCCAGCCGGAACACTGAAGCTTTCTTT CASSYSSRNTEAFF
TRBJ1-1 TRBV20-1 - - TGCAGTGCTAAGTCGGGGTCGTCCGAAGCTTTCTTT CSAKSGSSEAFF
TRBJ2-2 TRBV27 - - TGTGCCAGCAGGAACAGGAACACCGGGGAGCTGTTTTTT CASRNRNTGELFF
TRBJ2-5 TRBV3-1 TRBD2 - TGTGCCAGCAGTACTAGCGGGGACCTCCAAGAGACCCAGTACTTC CASSTSGDLQETQYF